This T cell receptor (beta chain) originates from a study of blood T cell repertoires in COVID-19. The repertoire was sequenced with immunoSEQ multiplex PCR; TCRdb's copy has only in-frame clones and lacks some. The top ten hold under 2.5% of the sample, which has just over 300,000 clones, 70% to 90% seen once. In terms of age and location, participants ranged from roughly 18 to 95 years and lived in about 25 US areas. Assignment of participants to cohorts was predicated upon participant-reported clinical history. Sequencing was done on a sample of PBMCs or T cells enriched from blood (not recorded which). The clonotype originates from a man aged 25-40 years who had recovered from COVID-19.

CDR3 residues: CASAGQGWHEQFF. CDR3 nucleotides: TGCGCCAGCGCGGGACAGGGGTGGCATGAGCAGTTCTTC. The gene calls are TRBV5-1 and TRBJ2-1; 10 bases are a match to TRBD1. Germline CDR1 reads SGHRS; CDR2 reads YFSETQ. The trim removed 7 bases at V and 8 bases at J, leaving 6 bases unmatched. The CDR3 runs to 13 residues.